This passage covers 11 T cell receptor beta chains from one sample sequenced in a study of blood T cell repertoires in COVID-19. The protocol was immunoSEQ multiplex PCR, while the TCRdb copy is restricted to in-frame clones and leaves out a portion. Of about 140,000 clones in the sample, around 84% were seen once. The sequenced sample consisted of peripheral blood. The source is a man aged 25 to 45 with COVID-19, enrolled during active disease.

The gene calls are TRBV28 and TRBJ2-7; 8 bases line up with TRBD1. The CDR3 is 15 residues long. The germline CDR1 and CDR2 sequences are MDHEN and SYDVKM. Trimming cost V 2 bases and J 6 bases; bases outside gene matches: 9. The CDR3 nucleotides are TGTGCCAGCAGTTTAATGGCAGGGGGCCTGAGCGAGCAGTACTTC. It yields the protein CASSLMAGGLSEQYF.

This chain connects TRBV12-3 or TRBV12-4 to TRBJ2-1; possible D gene TRBD2, 6 bases. The CDR3 runs to 12 residues. V was cut by 6 bases and J by 10 bases, with 13 bases left in between. The CDR3 loop reads CASSLGGREQFF. The CDR3 region has the DNA TGTGCCAGCAGCCTGGGAGGACGAGAGCAGTTCTTC.

This clone has a handful of counts. V usage is TRBV28 and J usage is TRBJ2-1, with 13 positions matching TRBD2. This CDR3 has 17 residues. Germline loops: CDR1 MDHEN, CDR2 SYDVKM. The trim removed 5 bases at V and 2 bases at J, leaving 6 bases unmatched. The CDR3 DNA reads TGTGCCAGCAGTACCGGGACTAGCGGGACCACCTACAATGAGCAGTTCTTC. It yields the protein CASSTGTSGTTYNEQFF. Full variable domain (outside the CDR3, taken from reference TRBV28 and TRBJ2-1): DVKVTQSSRYLVKRTGEKVFLECVQDMDHENMFWYRQDPGLGLRLIYFSYDVKMKEKGDIPEGYSVSREKKERFSLILESASTNQTSMYLCASSTGTSGTTYNEQFFGPGTRLTVL.

The rearrangement uses TRBV6-5 and TRBJ1-1; D may be TRBD1 (5 bases). The V gene lost 6 bases and the J gene lost 1 base, with 9 bases spanning the gap. The CDR3 is 13 amino acids. CDR1 MNHEY and CDR2 SVGAGI come from the germline V gene. The CDR3 loop is CASRRDSNTEAFF. CDR3 nucleotide sequence: TGTGCCAGCAGACGGGACTCGAACACTGAAGCTTTCTTT.

This clone was seen once. This rearrangement joins TRBV12-3 or TRBV12-4 to TRBJ1-5, with 7 bases aligning to TRBD1. The CDR3 loop spans 13 amino acids. Germline trimming cut 8 bases from V and 3 bases from J; bases unmatched to any gene: 4. The CDR3 loop is CASRQGPNQPQHF. CDR3 sequence (DNA): TGTGCCAGCCGACAGGGTCCCAATCAGCCCCAGCATTTT.

The chain has TRBV24-1 and TRBJ2-7; 8 bases line up with TRBD2. From germline, CDR1 is KGHDR and CDR2 SFDVKD. The trim removed 4 bases at V and 3 bases at J, leaving 4 bases unmatched. This CDR3 contains 14 residues. This CDR3 is CATSDSSGSYEQYF. In nucleotides, the CDR3 is TGTGCCACCAGTGACTCGAGCGGGAGCTACGAGCAGTACTTC.

There are a few counts of this clone. The chain is built from TRBV27 and TRBJ1-1, with a tentative D call TRBD1 (6 bases). The CDR3 covers 14 residues. CDR1 MNHEY and CDR2 SMNVEV come from the germline V gene (reference sequence). V was shortened by 7 bases and J by 5 bases, with 17 bases between the two germline ends. In DNA, the CDR3 is TGTGCCAGCATCCCTTACGGGGGGCGGACTGAAGCTTTCTTT. It translates to CASIPYGGRTEAFF.

The chain joins TRBV28 to TRBJ2-7; 14 bases are shared with TRBD2. J was trimmed by 5 bases and V by 5 bases; bases with no gene match: 8. CDR3 length equals 16 residues. CDR1 and CDR2 (germline): MDHEN, SYDVKM. The CDR3, as DNA: TGTGCCAGCAGTCCCCCCTGGACTAGCGGGAGGAACGAGCAGTACTTC. As protein: CASSPPWTSGRNEQYF.

The rearrangement links TRBV15 to TRBJ2-1; 9 nucleotides align to TRBD2. The V gene's germline CDR1 is LNHNV and CDR2 YYDKDF (reference sequence). V trimming: 0 bases; J trimming: 3 bases; junction bases outside the gene matches: 12. The CDR3 runs 19 residues. CDR3 DNA sequence: TGTGCCACCAGCAGAGATATTAGCGGGAGTACTAAGCGCTACAATGAGCAGTTCTTC. Translation: CATSRDISGSTKRYNEQFF.

This clone has only a few counts. The rearrangement joins TRBV2 to TRBJ1-5; perhaps TRBD1 as D (6 bases). CDR3 size: 13 residues. Germline V gene sequence: CDR1 SNHLY, CDR2 FYNNEI. V was clipped by 8 bases and J by 0 bases, with 8 bases between them. CDR3 sequence reads: CASGGDSNQPQHF. The CDR3, as DNA: TGTGCCAGCGGGGGCGATAGCAATCAGCCCCAGCATTTT.

CDR3 protein: CASSYGGSGPYEQYF. The CDR3 coding sequence is TGTGCCAGCAGTTACGGCGGTAGCGGCCCCTACGAGCAGTACTTC. This chain joins TRBV6-5 and TRBJ2-7; D may be TRBD2 (6 bases). This CDR3 comprises 15 residues. The germline V gene has CDR1 MNHEY and CDR2 SVGAGI. Trimming shortened V by 2 bases and J by 2 bases, and 13 bases separated the two germline ends.